This paragraph reports one TCR beta chain. Its antigen is as yet unknown. The protocol was immunoSEQ multiplex PCR, while the TCRdb copy is restricted to in-frame clones and leaves out a portion. In the table there are 130,000 to 150,000 clones, 89% of which are singletons. The germline V gene has CDR1 MDHEN and CDR2 SYDVKM. This CDR3 is 17 amino acids long. V was clipped by 5 bases and J by 4 bases; unmatched bases: 14. The source of the sample is a study of T cell responses to AZD1222 COVID-19 vaccine. Study overall: Analyses pooled second doses at about 4 or about 12 weeks.

Study results and limitations: Epitopes outside B.1.351 and B.1.1.7 mutated regions reportedly drew nearly half of spike TCRs.

Specimen: peripheral blood, collected on day 0 of AZD1222 vaccination. This receptor was taken from an adult in good health. The chain is built from TRBV28 and TRBJ1-1; 9 positions agree with TRBD1. CDR3 in amino acids: CASSHTGGAVQGTEAFF. As DNA, the CDR3 is TGTGCCAGCAGTCACACAGGGGGCGCCGTACAGGGCACTGAAGCTTTCTTT.